A single count supports the clone carrying this T cell receptor beta chain. TCRdb reprocessed the RT-PCR reads with MiXCR, giving one entry per CDR3 protein. The sample holds 590,000 or so distinct CDR3 sequences, around 15% seen once. This sample was taken from a study of response to subunit inactivated influenza vaccine. The CDR3 has 15 amino acids. Germline V gene lookup returns CDR1 SGHVS and CDR2 FQNEAQ. Losses at the gene ends were 5 bases for V and 1 base for J; bases not matched to a gene: 7. This receptor was obtained from a middle-aged man who received an inactivated influenza vaccine. This specimen consisted of PBMCs from blood, obtained less than 15 days before vaccination. The J gene is TRBJ1-1, the V gene TRBV7-8; 7 bases map to TRBD1. CDR3 DNA sequence: TGTGCCAGCAGCCCGGGAGGGGGCGGGAACACTGAAGCTTTCTTT. Protein sequence: CASSPGGGGNTEAFF.